This T cell receptor (beta chain) originates from a study of blood T cell repertoires in COVID-19. The overall study: COVID-19 samples collected from the United States, Italy and Spain covered acute and convalescent phases. T cells, B-cell-depleted T cells, or PBMCs supplied cDNA or gDNA.

Here immunoSEQ multiplex PCR was the method, and the copy in TCRdb shows in-frame clones only, minus some. Among approximately 230,000 clones listed, approximately 88% were seen once. The length of the CDR3 is 18 residues. CDR1 MNHEY and CDR2 SMNVEV come from the germline V gene (reference sequence). Losses at the gene ends were 5 bases for V and 1 base for J; bases not matched to a gene: 6. Sequencing was done on a sample of peripheral blood. The TCR sequence derives from a woman aged 30 to 39 with COVID-19, enrolled during active disease. This chain uses TRBV27 with TRBJ2-4; 15 positions agree with TRBD2. Written as DNA, the CDR3 is TGTGCCAGCAGTCCGAGGACTAGCGGGGGGGTGGCCAAAAACATTCAGTACTTC. Translated, it gives CASSPRTSGGVAKNIQYF.